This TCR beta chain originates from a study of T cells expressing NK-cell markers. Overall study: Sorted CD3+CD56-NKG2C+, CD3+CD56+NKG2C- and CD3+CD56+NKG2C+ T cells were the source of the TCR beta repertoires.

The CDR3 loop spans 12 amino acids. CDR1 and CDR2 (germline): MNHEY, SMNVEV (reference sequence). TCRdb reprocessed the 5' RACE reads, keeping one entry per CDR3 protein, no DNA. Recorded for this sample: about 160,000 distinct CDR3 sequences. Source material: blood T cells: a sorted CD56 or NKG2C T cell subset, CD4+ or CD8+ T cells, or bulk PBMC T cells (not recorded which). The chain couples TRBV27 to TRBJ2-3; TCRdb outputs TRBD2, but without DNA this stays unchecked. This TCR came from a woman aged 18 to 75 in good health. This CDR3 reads CASSPLSDTQYF.